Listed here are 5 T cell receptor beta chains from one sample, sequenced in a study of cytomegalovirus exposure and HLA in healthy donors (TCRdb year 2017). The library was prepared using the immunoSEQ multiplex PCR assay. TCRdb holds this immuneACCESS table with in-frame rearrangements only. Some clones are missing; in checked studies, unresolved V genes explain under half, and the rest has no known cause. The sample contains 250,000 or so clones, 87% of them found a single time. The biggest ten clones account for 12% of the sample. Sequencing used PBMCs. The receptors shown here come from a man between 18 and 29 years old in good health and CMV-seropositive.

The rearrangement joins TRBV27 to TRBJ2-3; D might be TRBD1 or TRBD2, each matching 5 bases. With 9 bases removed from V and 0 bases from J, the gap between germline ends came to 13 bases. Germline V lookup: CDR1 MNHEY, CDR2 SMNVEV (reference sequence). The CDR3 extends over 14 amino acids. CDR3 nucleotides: TGTGCCAGTGGGGACGGTCCTAGCACAGATACGCAGTATTTT. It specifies CASGDGPSTDTQYF.

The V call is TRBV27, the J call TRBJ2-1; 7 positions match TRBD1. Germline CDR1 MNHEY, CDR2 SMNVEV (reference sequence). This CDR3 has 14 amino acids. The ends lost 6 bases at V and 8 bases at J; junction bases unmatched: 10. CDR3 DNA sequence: TGTGCCAGCAGCCGACAGGGAAGGCTCGATGAGCAGTTCTTC. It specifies CASSRQGRLDEQFF.

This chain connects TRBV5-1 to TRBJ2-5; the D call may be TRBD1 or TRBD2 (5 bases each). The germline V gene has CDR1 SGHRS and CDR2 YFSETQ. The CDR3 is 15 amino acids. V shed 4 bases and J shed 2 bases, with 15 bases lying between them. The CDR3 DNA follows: TGCGCCAGCAGCATCGGGACGGTGAATCAAGAGACCCAGTACTTC. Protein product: CASSIGTVNQETQYF.

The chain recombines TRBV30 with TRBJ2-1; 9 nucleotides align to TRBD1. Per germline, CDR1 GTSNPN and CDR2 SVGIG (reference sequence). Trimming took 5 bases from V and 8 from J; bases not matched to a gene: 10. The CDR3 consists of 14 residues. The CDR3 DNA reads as TGTGCCTGGGGACAGGGGACCCCTAGGGATGAGCAGTTCTTC. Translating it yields CAWGQGTPRDEQFF.

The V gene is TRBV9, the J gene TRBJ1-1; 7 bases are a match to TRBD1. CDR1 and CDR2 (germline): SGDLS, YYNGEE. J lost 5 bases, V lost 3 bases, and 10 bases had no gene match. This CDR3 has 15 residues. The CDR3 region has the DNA TGTGCCAGCAGCGGGCCACAGGGGAGGGATACTGAAGCTTTCTTT. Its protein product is CASSGPQGRDTEAFF.